The clone carrying this TCR beta chain was detected many times. What it binds is not known. The data originate from a study of human T cells and chemical hapten exposure. Study-wide results and caveats: Alopecia in all donors means immunity may differ from healthy individuals.

CDR3 length equals 14 residues. The V end was cut by 5 bases, the J end by 6 bases, with 16 bases between. The germline V gene encodes CDR1 SEHNR and CDR2 FQNEAQ (reference sequence). As originally analysed: Ranging from about 20,000 to 750,000, TCR counts per sample had a median value of approximately 97,000. TCRdb re-called the RACE reads through MiXCR, storing one row per CDR3 protein. The V and J calls were determined by TCRdb, not by the authors. Here the sample spans a few hundred thousand distinct CDR3 sequences, more than 4.5% being singletons. Time point meaning: patch test 1, 2 weeks after DPC sensitization. Described treatment: therapeutic diphenylcyclopropenone sensitization with weekly scalp DPC. Blood, whole and unfractionated, served as the source for total RNA extraction.

The V gene is TRBV7-9, the J gene TRBJ1-1; perhaps TRBD1 as D (6 bases). This TCR was sampled from a woman aged 50 to 65 with alopecia areata. Some clones in this sample may be carry-over from other donors' samples. The sequencing here drew on whole blood, taken in connection with sensitization to the hapten diphenylcyclopropenone (DPC). The CDR3 sequence is CASSVDSQASEAFF. The CDR3 DNA reads TGTGCCAGCAGCGTGGACAGCCAGGCGTCTGAAGCTTTCTTT.